The TCR beta chain under discussion was sequenced for a study of sequential checkpoint blockade in melanoma. Study at large: Both treatment sequences were followed by maintenance nivolumab. Twenty-two patients had tumor biopsies before treatment and at week 13.

The study, taken as a whole, reports: Pretreatment TIL clonality tracked with response in the nivolumab-first arm.

TCRdb's table, derived via immunoSEQ multiplex PCR, lists solely in-frame clones and lacks some. The table records about 7,000 clones, roughly 27% of them present only once. Regarding treatment: randomized to nivolumab then ipilimumab (arm A) or the reverse (arm B). This clone was seen once. The target antigen is unknown. This receptor was obtained from a human donor with melanoma. The sequencing used tumor tissue (inferred from file names), collected from a patient given nivolumab and ipilimumab in sequence.

The CDR3 nucleotides read TGTGCCAGTAGTATTCGGCCTTCTGGGACAGCAAATTACGAGCAGTACTTC. Translated: CASSIRPSGTANYEQYF. The rearrangement links TRBV19 to TRBJ2-7; 7 bases line up with TRBD1. Germline trimming cut 3 bases from V and 4 bases from J; bases unmatched to any gene: 15. The CDR3 has 17 amino acids. Germline loops: CDR1 LNHDA, CDR2 SQIVND (reference sequence).